This TCR beta chain was obtained from a study of post-analysis software for immune sequencing data. Study-level points and caveats: Compared against controls, patients with multiple sclerosis displayed significantly lower normalized Chao1 diversity. By F measure, samples from a shared preparation batch strongly co-clustered. Elevated frequency relative to controls characterized four or five TRBV segments in patients, TRBV5-6, TRBV5-1 and TRBV20-1 among them.

This CDR3 has 16 amino acids. Germline V lookup: CDR1 SGHTA, CDR2 FQGTGA. The V and J ends lost 5 bases and 5 bases respectively, with 20 bases between them. Unique molecular identifiers were present in the TCR beta cDNA libraries. TCRdb re-called the PCR reads with MiXCR, one entry per CDR3 protein. The data show hundreds of thousands of distinct CDR3 sequences, roughly 35% seen once. This clonotype was seen a handful of times. Its target is not known. The sample was blood. The V and J genes are TRBV7-3 and TRBJ2-3; D remains unclear. The TCR sequence derives from a girl aged 5-17 years with multiple sclerosis. The chain's CDR3 is CASSPVLDGSRDTQYF. In nucleotides, the CDR3 is TGTGCCAGCAGCCCGGTATTGGACGGGTCAAGAGATACGCAGTATTTT.